Listed below are T cell receptor beta chains from one sample, sequenced in a study of blood T cell repertoires in COVID-19. This table comes from immunoSEQ multiplex PCR, and its TCRdb copy is limited to in-frame clones, with some not included. The top ten clones hold 11% to 15% of a sample with 150,000 to 200,000 clones, nearly 80% of them seen once. The sequencing sample was made of peripheral blood. All receptors derive from a woman aged 80 or older with acute or convalescent COVID-19. Both conserved end residues are part of each CDR3. Fields, in order: J gene, clone size, D gene, V gene, CDR3 DNA, CDR3 protein. A D gene is named only where the DNA matches it firmly. The listing skips clone size in some rows; elsewhere it reads once, few, many or a size class.

TRBJ1-1,.,.,TRBV11-2,TGTGCCAGCAGCTTAGATTTCAGTGGGGGCGAAGCTTTCTTT,CASSLDFSGGEAFF
TRBJ2-2,.,.,TRBV19,TGTGCCGGGAGCGCATTCCCTAACACCGGGGAGCTGTTTTTT,CAGSAFPNTGELFF
TRBJ2-7,.,TRBD1,TRBV5-4,TGTGCCAGCAGCTTGGGGACAGGGAGTTCCTACGAGCAGTACTTC,CASSLGTGSSYEQYF
TRBJ2-2,.,TRBD2,TRBV7-3,TGTGCCAGCAGCCCTCTAGCGGGAGCCTATAGCGGGGAGCTGTTTTTT,CASSPLAGAYSGELFF
TRBJ2-2,.,TRBD1,TRBV27,TGTGCCAGCAGTCCCCGACAGGGATACACCGGGGAGCTGTTTTTT,CASSPRQGYTGELFF
TRBJ1-4,few,.,TRBV27,TGTGCCAGCAGTTTTAACAGCCCCAATGAAAAACTGTTTTTT,CASSFNSPNEKLFF
TRBJ1-6,.,TRBD1,TRBV6-4,TGTGCCAGCAGTTCGGACAGGGGGCTATCACCCCTCCACTTT,CASSSDRGLSPLHF
TRBJ2-2,.,.,TRBV7-9,TGTGCCAGCAGCTTAGCCTCGCGAGTGACCGGGGAGCTGTTTTTT,CASSLASRVTGELFF
TRBJ2-2,few,TRBD1,TRBV18,TGTGCCAGCTCACGCCCACAGGGGATCGGGGAGCTGTTTTTT,CASSRPQGIGELFF
TRBJ2-1,.,TRBD2,TRBV15,TGTGCCACCAGCAGGGAGCGGGGGGGCCGGGGTGAGCAGTTCTTC,CATSRERGGRGEQFF
TRBJ2-7,.,TRBD1,TRBV6-1,TGTGCCAGCAGTGATGGACAGGTCCGAATCCCCTACGAGCAGTACTTC,CASSDGQVRIPYEQYF
TRBJ1-2,.,.,TRBV6-6,TGTGCCAGCACTCAAAGGGGAGGCACCCTAAACTATGGCTACACCTTC,CASTQRGGTLNYGYTF
TRBJ2-7,.,.,TRBV9,TGTGCCAGCAGCGTAGGGGACTCCTACTCCTACGAGCAGTACTTC,CASSVGDSYSYEQYF
TRBJ2-5,.,.,TRBV5-1,TGCGCCAGCAGCTTGGCCGGGGTAGCTAGGGAGACCCAGTACTTC,CASSLAGVARETQYF
TRBJ2-5,.,TRBD2,TRBV7-9,TGTGCCAGCAGCTTGATGGGACTAGCGGGGCGGGAGACCCAGTACTTC,CASSLMGLAGRETQYF
TRBJ1-2,.,.,TRBV6-5,TGTGCCAGCAGTTCTTTCCCAGTGAGGGATGGCTACACCTTC,CASSSFPVRDGYTF
TRBJ1-3,.,.,TRBV10-3,TGTGCCATCAGTGGAGCATTCTCTGGAAACACCATATATTTT,CAISGAFSGNTIYF
TRBJ2-5,.,TRBD2,TRBV2,TGTGCCAGCAGTGAATTTGGTAGCGGGAGGGCCGGGGTAGAGACCCAGTACTTC,CASSEFGSGRAGVETQYF
TRBJ2-7,.,TRBD1,TRBV12-5,TGTGCTAGTTCCACCGGGACAGGGCACTACGAGCAGTACTTC,CASSTGTGHYEQYF
TRBJ2-7,.,.,TRBV7-9,TGTGCCAGCAGCTCTGGCCGTTACTACGAGCAGTACTTC,CASSSGRYYEQYF
TRBJ1-1,.,TRBD1,TRBV7-2,TGTGCCAGCAGCTTAGCAGGGGGCGAGGGTGAAGCTTTCTTT,CASSLAGGEGEAFF
TRBJ2-1,.,.,TRBV6-5,TGTGCCACCAAGCGCGGGGTTCGGTACAATGAGCAGTTCTTC,CATKRGVRYNEQFF
TRBJ2-2,.,.,TRBV6-5,TGTGCCAGCGGCGGAGGGCAGCTTGTCACCGGGGAGCTGTTTTTT,CASGGGQLVTGELFF
TRBJ1-2,.,TRBD1,TRBV19,TGTGCCAGTAACCCGGGACAGGGGGCCGGGGGCTACACCTTC,CASNPGQGAGGYTF
TRBJ1-1,.,TRBD1,TRBV7-9,TGTGCCAGCAGTCGAGGGGGCTTCAACACTGAAGCTTTCTTT,CASSRGGFNTEAFF
TRBJ2-1,.,TRBD2,TRBV11-2,TGTGCCAGCAGTGCTAGCGGGAGGTACAATGAGCAGTTCTTC,CASSASGRYNEQFF